These T cell receptor beta chains were read from a single sample in a study of beta chain features in type 1 diabetes. Some clones are missing from TCRdb's copy, which holds only in-frame ones; the method was immunoSEQ multiplex PCR. The sample contains some 100,000 clones, almost 40% of which appear only once. The sequenced sample was stem cell memory CD4+ T cells from blood. These receptors came from a woman under 30 in good health. Both conserved end residues are part of each CDR3. The order of the fields is D gene, clone size, V gene, J gene, CDR3 protein, CDR3 DNA. The D gene is left open where the match is weak. Some rows mark clone size as missing; the rest say once, few, many or name a class of expanded clone.

>TRBD2|few|TRBV10-3|TRBJ2-7
CAISAHLAGGSYEQYF
TGTGCCATCAGTGCGCACTTAGCGGGAGGGTCCTACGAGCAGTACTTC
>NA|NA|TRBV7-2|TRBJ2-7
CASSLGSYEQYF
TGTGCCAGCAGCTTAGGGAGCTACGAGCAGTACTTC
>TRBD2|NA|TRBV18|TRBJ2-5
CASSPRMTSGSGQETQYF
TGTGCCAGCTCACCCCGGATGACTAGCGGGAGTGGGCAAGAGACCCAGTACTTC
>TRBD1|once|TRBV2|TRBJ1-5
CASRAGTGAQPQHF
TGTGCCAGCAGGGCCGGGACAGGGGCCCAGCCCCAGCATTTT
>NA|NA|TRBV30|TRBJ1-4
CAWSLVADPRANEKLFF
TGTGCCTGGAGTTTGGTGGCAGACCCACGGGCTAATGAAAAACTGTTTTTT
>NA|few|TRBV28|TRBJ1-1
CASSSGGMNTEAFF
TGTGCCAGCAGTTCGGGGGGCATGAACACTGAAGCTTTCTTT
>NA|few|TRBV18|TRBJ1-1
CASSRTDQTEAFF
TGTGCCAGCTCACGGACAGATCAGACTGAAGCTTTCTTT
>NA|NA|TRBV10-1|TRBJ1-1
CASSRGMNTEAFF
TGCGCCAGCAGTAGGGGCATGAACACTGAAGCTTTCTTT
>NA|few|TRBV28|TRBJ1-3
CASSLGSWGNTIYF
TGTGCCAGCAGTCTAGGGAGTTGGGGAAACACCATATATTTT
>TRBD2|few|TRBV7-9|TRBJ2-1
CASSLRTSSYNEQFF
TGTGCCAGCAGCTTGCGGACTAGCTCCTACAATGAGCAGTTCTTC
>TRBD2|NA|TRBV28|TRBJ2-7
CASISPGTSGNYEQYF
TGTGCCAGCATCTCACCCGGGACTAGCGGTAATTACGAGCAGTACTTC
>TRBD1|NA|TRBV6-6|TRBJ2-1
CASRRDRAAHEQFF
TGTGCCAGCAGACGGGACAGGGCGGCCCATGAGCAGTTCTTC
>TRBD1|NA|TRBV9|TRBJ2-7
CASSRTSYRGPEQYF
TGTGCCAGCAGCCGTACAAGCTACAGGGGGCCCGAGCAGTACTTC
>TRBD2|NA|TRBV7-3|TRBJ2-1
CASSPRTSGRGTNEQFF
TGTGCCAGCAGCCCCCGGACTAGCGGGAGGGGAACGAATGAGCAGTTCTTC
>NA|few|TRBV7-6|TRBJ1-5
CASSLGRDQPQHF
TGTGCCAGCAGCTTAGGGAGGGATCAGCCCCAGCATTTT